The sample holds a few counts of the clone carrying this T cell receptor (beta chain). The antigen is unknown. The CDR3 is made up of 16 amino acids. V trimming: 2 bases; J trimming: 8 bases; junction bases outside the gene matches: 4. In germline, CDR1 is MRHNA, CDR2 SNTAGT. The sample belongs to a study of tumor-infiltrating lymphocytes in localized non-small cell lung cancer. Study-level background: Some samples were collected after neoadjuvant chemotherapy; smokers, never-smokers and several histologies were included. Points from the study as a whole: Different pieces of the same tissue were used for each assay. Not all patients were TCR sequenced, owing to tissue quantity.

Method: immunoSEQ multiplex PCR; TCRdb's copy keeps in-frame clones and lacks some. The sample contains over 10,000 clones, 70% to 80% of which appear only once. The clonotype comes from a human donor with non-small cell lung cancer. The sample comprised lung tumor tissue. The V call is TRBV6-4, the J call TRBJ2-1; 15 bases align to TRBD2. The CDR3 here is CASSDPGLAGGDEQFF. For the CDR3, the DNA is TGTGCCAGCAGTGACCCGGGACTAGCGGGGGGTGATGAGCAGTTCTTC.